This TCR beta chain was documented in a study of T cells in Graves' hyperthyroidism and ophthalmopathy. Thyroid ultrasound and orbital computed tomography, with clinical symptoms and serum thyroxine and TRAb, informed diagnoses. Study-level findings and limits: Within blood appeared most thyroid clonotypes that had expanded above 0.001.

It was RNA transcripts that yielded the amplified TCR beta CDR3 regions. HTBI primers were used for first-round RT-PCR of the TCR CDR3. MiXCR, run by TCRdb on the multiplex PCR reads, gives a single entry per CDR3 protein. The sample has 500,000 to 650,000 distinct CDR3 sequences, 46% seen once. This clonotype was detected ten times or more. Its target is unknown. Sample: peripheral blood or thyroid tissue (not recorded which). The TCR sequence derives from an adult woman with Graves' disease, either hyperthyroidism or ophthalmopathy (not recorded which).

Here the CDR3 DNA reads TGTGCCAGCAGTTACTCGACCCGGGGGGACACTGAAGCTTTCTTT. Residues: CASSYSTRGDTEAFF. This chain links TRBV6-5 with TRBJ1-1; a weak D match, TRBD1 (5 bases). V lost 0 bases, J lost 3 bases, and 11 bases lay in between. This CDR3 spans 15 amino acids. The V gene's germline CDR1 is MNHEY and CDR2 SVGAGI.